The TCR beta chain described here comes from a study of blood T cell repertoires in COVID-19. The data were produced by immunoSEQ multiplex PCR, yet TCRdb's version contains in-frame clones alone and is incomplete. Here the sample spans roughly 340,000 clones, 80% to 90% being singletons. Clinical history as reported by participants underpinned cohort assignment. With V trimmed by 0 bases and J by 4 bases, 7 bases remained unmatched. The germline V gene has CDR1 SGHTA and CDR2 FQGNSA. The CDR3 is made up of 17 amino acids. This receptor was taken from a man aged 35-49 years in a cohort exposed to, infected with or recovered from COVID-19 (not recorded which). The sequencing input was PBMCs or T cells enriched from blood (not recorded which). The chain links TRBV7-2 to TRBJ1-5; 9 bases are shared with TRBD1. The CDR3 coding sequence is TGTGCCAGCAGCTTAGCGCCGGGACAGGGATGGAATCAGCCCCAGCATTTT. Amino acids: CASSLAPGQGWNQPQHF.